This entry describes one TCR beta chain. It lacks a known antigen. It has no much larger one-base neighbor in the sample; base qualities were not kept. The germline ends are 21 bases apart after V is trimmed by 9 bases and J by 4 bases. The CDR3 contains 16 residues, cysteine and phenylalanine counted. Only CDR3 DNA remains: 48 bases, in frame from the first base. The germline V gene yields MNHEY for CDR1 and SVGEGT for CDR2. The entry originates in a study of molecular identifiers for immune sequencing clone quantification (dated by TCRdb to the late 2010s). At the level of the whole study: For a replicate experiment, the RNA from either about 20,000 or 100,000 naive CD8 T cells was divided into five aliquots, and four of those aliquots went on to sequencing. The study was a methods study using CD8 T cells to benchmark molecular-identifier clustering-based TCR repertoire sequencing (MIDCIRS) and TCR RNA copy counting. The paper's findings and limits, for the study overall: The naive libraries included spiked-in Jurkat TCR RNA (about nine copies' worth), and this RNA is not part of the donor repertoire. About 2.9 recovered TCR RNA copies per cell were obtained by modeling, versus around 9.8 by digital PCR, implying a capture efficiency of about 30%. Highly expanded clone sizes could be underestimated because identical TCR molecules may share a barcode. When barcode sub-clustering was not used, chimeric consensus sequences inflated TCR diversity, with chimeras reaching as high as 47%. Spiked-in Jurkat TCR RNA equivalent to a single cell was reported to be detectable even among one million naive CD8 T cells. Clones above 20 RNA copies held over 99% of molecules in CMV-specific effector cells but under 1% in naive cells.

Libraries of naive CD8 T cells were built from anywhere between about 20,000 and 1,000,000 sorted cells, with 10%, 30% or 50% of the purified RNA used. Naive CD8 T cells were FACS-sorted as CD8+CD4-CCR7+CD45RA+ on a BD FACSAria II into RLT Plus buffer. Ten to eleven TCR copies' worth of Jurkat RNA were spiked into about 20,000-1,100,000 naive CD8 T cell samples to test detection sensitivity. CD8 T cells were enriched using RosetteSep CD8+ T Cell Enrichment Cocktail and Ficoll-Paque, and the enriched cells then underwent ACK red cell lysis. Receptors were amplified or captured by PCR. Sequencing took place on an Illumina HiSeq 4000. Bulk TCR libraries were generated as previously described, with the TCR primers listed in Table S5 used. The Qiagen AllPrep DNA/RNA kit was used to purify total RNA. Reads from multiple sequencing runs of the same library were pooled before analysis. Regarding the original processing steps: Reads were retained only if their TCR constant sequence matched exactly, and those retained reads were trimmed to 150 nt and grouped according to their 12-nt molecular barcodes. Reads in each barcode group were sub-clustered using a 15% Levenshtein threshold, and a quality-weighted consensus sequence was built for each RNA molecule. Non-functional sequences were filtered out, along with any lower-count sequence sitting one edit away from another sequence. Barcode sub-clusters with fewer than 20% of the maximum read count were removed, based on fitting two negative binomial distributions. In TCRdb, the public reads were trimmed at Q25 with fastp and aligned with MiXCR, with productive beta chains retained. Rows merge per CDR3 protein into single entries with the most common DNA and genes. Clone size and V and J calls follow TCRdb, not the original study. The table for this sample lists about 89,000 distinct CDR3 sequences; 15% to 20% of them were counted only once. About 0.85% of the sample goes to the ten largest clones.

This receptor was identified in a human donor in good health. Some libraries in this study had Jurkat cell RNA spiked in. The chain is encoded by TRBV6-2 or TRBV6-3 joined to TRBJ1-4, with no D gene named confidently. The source material was naive CD8+ T cells from blood, with Jurkat cell RNA spiked in. The label giving this sample's cell subset or site can be read as: FACS-sorted CD8+CD4-CCR7+CD45RA+ naive T cells. The CDR3 sequence is CASSHSIPDGNEKLFF. In nucleotide form, the sequence is TGTGCCAGTAGTCACTCGATCCCGGACGGTAATGAAAAACTGTTTTTT.